A single T cell receptor (beta chain) is shown here with its context. The antigen remains undetermined. Germline-derived CDR1 and CDR2 are MDHEN and SYDVKM. V lost 8 bases and J lost 7; bases outside the gene matches: 4. The length of the CDR3 is 12 residues. Separate from the 666-subject first cohort, the roughly 130-subject validation cohort was the one that the donors belonged to. Measured with immunoSEQ multiplex PCR; TCRdb has only the in-frame clones, and not every one. The sample lists approximately 100,000 clones, about 93% occurring once. The record originates from a study of cytomegalovirus exposure and HLA in healthy donors. Study observations and caveats: Researchers counted 164 TCR beta chains as cytomegalovirus-associated. That first-cohort TCR clusters tended to co-occur in the 95 to 150 validation repertoires was found in a later analysis.

The V gene is TRBV28, the J gene TRBJ1-4; 7 bases map to TRBD1. Sequenced material: PBMCs. The sequence came from a woman younger than 45 in good health and CMV-seropositive. CDR3 in amino acids: CASRDRVEKLFF. Written as DNA, the CDR3 is TGTGCCAGCCGTGACAGGGTTGAAAAACTGTTTTTT.